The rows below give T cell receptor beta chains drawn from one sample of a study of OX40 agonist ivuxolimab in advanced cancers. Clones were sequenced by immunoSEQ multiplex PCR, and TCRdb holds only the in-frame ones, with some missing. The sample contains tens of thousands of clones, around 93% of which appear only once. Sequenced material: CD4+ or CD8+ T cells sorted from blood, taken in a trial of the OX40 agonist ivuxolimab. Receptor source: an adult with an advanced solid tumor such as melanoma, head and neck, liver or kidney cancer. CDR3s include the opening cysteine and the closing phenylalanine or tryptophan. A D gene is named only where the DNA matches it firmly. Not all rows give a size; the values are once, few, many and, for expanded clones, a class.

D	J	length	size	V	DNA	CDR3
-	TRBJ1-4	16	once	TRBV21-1	TGTGCCAGCACACCTACCTTGAGCGCAACTAATGAAAAACTGTTTTTT	CASTPTLSATNEKLFF
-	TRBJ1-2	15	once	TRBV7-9	TGTGCCAGCAGCTTAGCTGGACAGCTAAACTATGGCTACACCTTC	CASSLAGQLNYGYTF
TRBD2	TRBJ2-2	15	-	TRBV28	TGTGCCAGCAGTGTCGGACTAGCGGTTTACGGGGAGCTGTTTTTT	CASSVGLAVYGELFF
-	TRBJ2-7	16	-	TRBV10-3	TGTGCCATCAGTGGGGCCTTAGCAGGGAGAGCCTACGAGCAGTACTTC	CAISGALAGRAYEQYF
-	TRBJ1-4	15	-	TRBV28	TGTGCCAGCAGTTTGGGGGTCGGGGCGGGTGAAAAACTGTTTTTT	CASSLGVGAGEKLFF
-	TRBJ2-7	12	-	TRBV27	TGTGCCAGCGCTCTGGGAGGACGCGAGCAGTACTTC	CASALGGREQYF
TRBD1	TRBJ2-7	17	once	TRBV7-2	TGTGCCAGCAGCTTCCCCGGACAGGGGGAAATCTCCTACGAGCAGTACTTC	CASSFPGQGEISYEQYF
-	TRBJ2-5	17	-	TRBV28	TGTGCCAGCAAGGTGCGGGACATCCTGAGCGGGCGAGAGACCCAGTACTTC	CASKVRDILSGRETQYF
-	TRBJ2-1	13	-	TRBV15	TGTGCCACCAGCAGGGGGACACACAATGAGCAGTTCTTC	CATSRGTHNEQFF
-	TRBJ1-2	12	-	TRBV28	TGTGCCAGCAGAGTTTCACCCTATGGCTACACCTTC	CASRVSPYGYTF
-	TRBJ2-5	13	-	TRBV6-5	TGTGCCAGCAGGAGGAACCTACAAGAGACCCAGTACTTC	CASRRNLQETQYF
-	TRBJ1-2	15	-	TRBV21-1	TGTGCCAGCAGCAAAGTCGAAGGGGCAGACGATGGCTACACCTTC	CASSKVEGADDGYTF
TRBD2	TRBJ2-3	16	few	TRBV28	TGTGCCAGCAGTTTATGGGCAGGCGGGAGGGAGGATACGCAGTATTTT	CASSLWAGGREDTQYF
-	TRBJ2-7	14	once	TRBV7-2	TGTGCCAGCAGCTTAGGGGCGGCAGCCTACGAGCAGTACTTC	CASSLGAAAYEQYF
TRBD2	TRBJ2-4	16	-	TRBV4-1	TGCGCCAGCAGCCCTCTTGCCGGGGGGAGGGCCGACATTCAGTACTTC	CASSPLAGGRADIQYF
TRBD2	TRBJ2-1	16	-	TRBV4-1	TGCGCCAGCAGGGAAACGACTAGCGGGAATATCGATGAGCAGTTCTTC	CASRETTSGNIDEQFF
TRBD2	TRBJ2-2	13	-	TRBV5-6	TGTGCCAGCAGTTTCGGGAGGTACGGGGAGCTGTTTTTT	CASSFGRYGELFF
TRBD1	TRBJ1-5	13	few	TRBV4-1	TGCGCCAGCAGCCAGACAGGGAATCAGCCCCAGCATTTT	CASSQTGNQPQHF
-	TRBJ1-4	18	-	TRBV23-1	TGCGCCAGCAGTGAAAAACCGGGACCTCAAACAACTAATGAAAAACTGTTTTTT	CASSEKPGPQTTNEKLFF
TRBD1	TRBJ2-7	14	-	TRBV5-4	TGTGCCAGCAGCGGGGGGACAGGGTCGTACGAGCAGTACTTC	CASSGGTGSYEQYF
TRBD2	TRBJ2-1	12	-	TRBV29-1	TGCAGCGTTGGTAGCGGGGGCAATGAGCAGTTCTTC	CSVGSGGNEQFF
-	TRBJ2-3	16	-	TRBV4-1	TGCGCCAGCAGCCAAGCACTCGCGGGAATGGGATATACGCAGTATTTT	CASSQALAGMGYTQYF
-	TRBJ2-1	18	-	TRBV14	TGTGCCAGCAGCCCTTATAGTCCCGGGGCCTCCAGATACAATGAGCAGTTCTTC	CASSPYSPGASRYNEQFF
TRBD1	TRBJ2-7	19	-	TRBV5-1	TGCGCCAGCAGCTTCCTCGGGACAGGGGGCCGCGACATCCCAGGCGAGCAGTACTTC	CASSFLGTGGRDIPGEQYF
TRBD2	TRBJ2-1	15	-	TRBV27	TGTGCCAGCAGTTTTTTGGGAGGGTTCGATAATGAGCAGTTCTTC	CASSFLGGFDNEQFF
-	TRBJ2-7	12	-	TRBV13	TGTGCCAGCAGCTTAGAACGTGGCGAGCAGTACTTC	CASSLERGEQYF
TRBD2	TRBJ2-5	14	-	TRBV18	TGTGCCAGCTCAGAATTAGCGGGAGCAGAGACCCAGTACTTC	CASSELAGAETQYF
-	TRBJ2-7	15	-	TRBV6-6	TGTGCCAGCAGTTACTCGGCAGGGGGGGCCTACGAGCAGTACTTC	CASSYSAGGAYEQYF
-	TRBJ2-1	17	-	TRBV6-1	TGTGCCAGCAGTGGAAGCTCGAGGGGCTCCTCCTACAATGAGCAGTTCTTC	CASSGSSRGSSYNEQFF
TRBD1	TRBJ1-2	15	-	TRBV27	TGTGCCAGCAGTCCCACCCCGACAGGGGGCTATGGCTACACCTTC	CASSPTPTGGYGYTF
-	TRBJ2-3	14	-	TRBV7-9	TGTGCCAGCAGCTTAGCGGAGAGCACAGATACGCAGTATTTT	CASSLAESTDTQYF
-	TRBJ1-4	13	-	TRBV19	TGTGCCAGTAGGGCAGGGGTGAATGAAAAACTGTTTTTT	CASRAGVNEKLFF
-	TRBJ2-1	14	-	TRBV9	TGTGCCAGCAGCGTAGCTGGGGGTGGAAATGAGCAGTTCTTC	CASSVAGGGNEQFF
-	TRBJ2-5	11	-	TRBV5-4	TGTGCCAGCAGTACCGGGACGCTCCAGTACTTC	CASSTGTLQYF
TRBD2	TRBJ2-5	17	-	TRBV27	TGTGCCAGCAGTTTAGGACTTCCGGGACTAGAATTGGAGACCCAGTACTTC	CASSLGLPGLELETQYF
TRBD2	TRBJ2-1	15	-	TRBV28	TGTGCCAGCAGTCGCTTCGGACTAGCGGCTAATGAGCAGTTCTTC	CASSRFGLAANEQFF
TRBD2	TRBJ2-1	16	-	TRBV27	TGTGCCAGCAGTTTATCGGCAGCGGGAGGATACAATGAGCAGTTCTTC	CASSLSAAGGYNEQFF
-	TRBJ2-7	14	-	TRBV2	TGTGCCAGCAGTGAAGCGCTAGTATATGCCGAGCAGTACTTC	CASSEALVYAEQYF
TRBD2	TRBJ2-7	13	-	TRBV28	TGTGCCAGCAGTCTGACTAGCGGCTACGAGCAGTACTTC	CASSLTSGYEQYF
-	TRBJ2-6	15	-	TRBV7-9	TGTGCCAGCAGCTTAGATGGTGCTGGGGCCAACGTCCTGACTTTC	CASSLDGAGANVLTF
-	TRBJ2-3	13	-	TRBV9	TGTGCCAGCAGCGTAATAAGCACAGATACGCAGTATTTT	CASSVISTDTQYF
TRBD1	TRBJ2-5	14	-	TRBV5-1	TGCGCCAGCAGCTTGGGGACAGGGCAAGAGACCCAGTACTTC	CASSLGTGQETQYF
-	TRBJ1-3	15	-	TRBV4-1	TGCGCCAGCAGCCAAGAGAATCTCTCTGGAAACACCATATATTTT	CASSQENLSGNTIYF
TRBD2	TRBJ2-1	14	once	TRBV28	TGTGCCAGCAGTCCTGGGGAGGGGAGGAATGAGCAGTTCTTC	CASSPGEGRNEQFF
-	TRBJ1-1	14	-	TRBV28	TGTGCCAGCACTCCCTATTCGGGGAACACTGAAGCTTTCTTT	CASTPYSGNTEAFF
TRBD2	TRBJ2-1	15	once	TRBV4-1	TGCGCCAGCAGCCAGTCGGGACTAAAAGACAATGAGCAGTTCTTC	CASSQSGLKDNEQFF
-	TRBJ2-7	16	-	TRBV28	TGTGCCAGCAGACCCCTGGGGGGCATAAGCTCCTACGAGCAGTACTTC	CASRPLGGISSYEQYF
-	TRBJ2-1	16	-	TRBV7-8	TGTGCCAGCAGCTTACTATCAGGGACGATATACAATGAGCAGTTCTTC	CASSLLSGTIYNEQFF